A single sample is the source of the 11 T cell receptor beta chains below, sequenced in a study of T cell responses to AZD1222 COVID-19 vaccine. The table came from immunoSEQ multiplex PCR; TCRdb's copy has only in-frame clones and leaves some out. The sample contains under 150,000 clones, about 90% of which appear only once. The source was peripheral blood, collected on day 0 of AZD1222 vaccination. The receptor source for this set is an adult in good health.

The chain is built from TRBV2 and TRBJ1-6, with unresolved D. Trimming stripped 6 bases from V and 6 bases from J, with 9 bases between. This CDR3 contains 13 residues. Germline assignment: CDR1 SNHLY and CDR2 FYNNEI. The DNA for the CDR3 is TGTGCCAGCAGGGTTCAGTTTAATTCACCCCTCCACTTT. Translation: CASRVQFNSPLHF.

Turning to this clone: This CDR3 is also generated by other DNA sequences in the sample. The rearrangement links TRBV19 to TRBJ1-1, with 9 bases matching TRBD1. The CDR3 has 13 amino acids. Trimming took 5 bases from V and 4 from J; bases not matched to a gene: 2. CDR1 and CDR2 from the germline V gene are LNHDA and SQIVND (reference sequence). The CDR3 loop reads CASSSDRGTEAFF. CDR3 coding DNA: TGTGCCAGTAGTTCGGACAGGGGCACTGAAGCTTTCTTT.

The chain has TRBV7-9 and TRBJ2-1; 7 bases fit TRBD2. Germline CDR1 reads SEHNR; CDR2 reads FQNEAQ (reference sequence). The CDR3 loop spans 14 amino acids. The V and J ends lost 0 bases and 6 bases, in that order; junction bases with no gene match: 2. The CDR3 DNA sequence: TGTGCCAGCAGCTTAGCCGGGACTACCAATGAGCAGTTCTTC. This translates into CASSLAGTTNEQFF.

The chain links TRBV5-1 to TRBJ2-5, with TRBD2 identical over 15 bases. CDR1 and CDR2 from the germline V gene are SGHRS and YFSETQ. The CDR3 consists of 17 residues. Germline trimming cut 4 bases from V and 3 bases from J; bases unmatched to any gene: 7. The CDR3 spells CASSPGLAGGGKETQYF. For the CDR3, the DNA is TGCGCCAGCAGCCCTGGACTAGCGGGAGGGGGAAAAGAGACCCAGTACTTC.

The rearrangement uses TRBV3-1 (or the pseudogene TRBV3-2) and TRBJ2-7; tentative D call: TRBD2 (6 bases). The germline CDR1 and CDR2 sequences are LGHDT and YNNKEL (reference sequence). Trimming removed 4 bases at V and 3 bases at J, with 10 bases between. The CDR3 totals 13 residues. CDR3 nucleotide sequence: TGTGCCAGCAGCCCGTTGGGGGGCTACGAGCAGTACTTC. Translated, it gives CASSPLGGYEQYF.

V usage is TRBV27 and J usage is TRBJ1-1, with TRBD1 matching 7 bases. The CDR3 is made up of 15 amino acids. The trim removed 2 bases at V and 0 bases at J, leaving 3 bases unmatched. The germline V gene encodes CDR1 MNHEY and CDR2 SMNVEV (reference sequence). The DNA for the CDR3 is TGTGCCAGCAGTTTACCGGGACAGATGAACACTGAAGCTTTCTTT. Its translation is CASSLPGQMNTEAFF.

This clone was seen just once. This rearrangement joins TRBV7-3 to TRBJ2-1, with 9 positions matching TRBD2. V shed 2 bases and J 8 bases; nucleotides not matched to a gene: 4. Germline lookup yields CDR1 SGHTA and CDR2 FQGTGA. CDR3 length equals 14 residues. The CDR3: CASSLLAGIHEQFF. The CDR3 nucleotides read TGTGCCAGCAGCTTACTAGCGGGAATTCATGAGCAGTTCTTC.

V usage is TRBV28 and J usage is TRBJ1-1; D is unclear. Germline values: CDR1 MDHEN, CDR2 SYDVKM. V lost 5 bases to trimming and J lost 0 bases, with 7 bases between them. The CDR3 is made up of 13 amino acids. The DNA of the CDR3 is TGTGCCAGCAGTCCGCAAGTGAACACTGAAGCTTTCTTT. Translation gives CASSPQVNTEAFF. The full variable domain, in which reference TRBV28 and TRBJ1-1 provide the parts outside the CDR3, is DVKVTQSSRYLVKRTGEKVFLECVQDMDHENMFWYRQDPGLGLRLIYFSYDVKMKEKGDIPEGYSVSREKKERFSLILESASTNQTSMYLCASSPQVNTEAFFGQGTRLTVV.

This chain joins TRBV27 and TRBJ1-4, with a possible D match to TRBD1 (6 bases). Germline assignment: CDR1 MNHEY and CDR2 SMNVEV (reference sequence). Trimming removed 3 bases at V and 6 bases at J, with 20 bases between. The CDR3 contains 17 residues. CDR3 sequence (DNA): TGTGCCAGCAGTTTTTCGAGCGGGTGGGGGCGCGATGAAAAACTGTTTTTT. Its protein product is CASSFSSGWGRDEKLFF. Based on the CDR3 plus reference TRBV27 and TRBJ1-4, the full variable domain is EAQVTQNPRYLITVTGKKLTVTCSQNMNHEYMSWYRQDPGLGLRQIYYSMNVEVTDKGDVPEGYKVSRKEKRNFPLILESPSPNQTSLYFCASSFSSGWGRDEKLFFGSGTQLSVL.

V and J are TRBV6-5 and TRBJ1-5; D is perhaps TRBD1 (6 bases). Trimming stripped 0 bases from V and 2 bases from J, with 8 bases between. CDR1 and CDR2 from the germline V gene are MNHEY and SVGAGI. CDR3 length: 15 amino acids. CDR3 amino acids: CASSYSRQGNQPQHF. CDR3 DNA sequence: TGTGCCAGCAGTTACTCGAGACAGGGCAATCAGCCCCAGCATTTT.

This clone was observed a handful of times. The V call is TRBV20-1, the J call TRBJ2-3; D is uncertain. Looked up from germline, CDR1 is DFQATT and CDR2 is SNEGSKA (reference sequence). V dropped 3 bases and J dropped 2 bases, with 0 bases sitting between them. The length of the CDR3 is 10 residues. The CDR3 spells CSASTDTQYF. CDR3 DNA: TGCAGTGCTAGCACAGATACGCAGTATTTT.